This TCR beta chain was observed in a study of regulatory T cells in long-lasting Graves disease. iRepertoire HTBI primers and Arm-PCR of CDR3 regions built TCR beta libraries. TCRdb called the multiplex PCR reads again in MiXCR, with one record for every CDR3 protein. The table records more than 300,000 distinct CDR3 sequences, approximately 23% of them present only once. This clonotype was counted ten times or more. Time point specified: persistent/refractory GD, antithyroid drugs over 5 years with positive TRAb. The TCR library used RNA extracted from PBMCs. Germline V gene sequence: CDR1 MDHEN, CDR2 SYDVKM. V gave up 6 bases and J gave up 0 bases, with 12 bases separating them. CDR3 size: 15 residues.

This receptor was identified in a woman aged 40 to 55 with Graves disease. V usage is TRBV28 and J usage is TRBJ1-5; no definite D call. Sequencing was performed on peripheral blood mononuclear cells (PBMCs), taken when the disease was refractory, from a patient treated with antithyroid drugs. CDR3 DNA sequence: TGTGCCAGCAGGGTGGGGTCCCATAGCAATCAGCCCCAGCATTTT. Protein: CASRVGSHSNQPQHF.